The T cell receptor beta chain described here comes from a study of blood T cell repertoires in COVID-19. Study-level background: From the United States, Italy and Spain came samples of acute and convalescent COVID-19. From T cells, B-cell-depleted T cells, or PBMCs came the material, which was cDNA or gDNA.

In the authors' methods: Reference gene primer amplification gave nucleated cell count estimates. The protocol was immunoSEQ multiplex PCR, while the TCRdb copy is restricted to in-frame clones and leaves out a portion. V, J and clone size derive from that table, while D and trimming were established from the DNA sequence. In the table there are tens of thousands of clones, roughly four fifths of which are singletons. This receptor was identified in a man in his 60s with acute or convalescent COVID-19. The sample was peripheral blood.

DNA of the CDR3: TGTGCCAGCAGCGGCTCGGGCACTGAAGCTTTCTTT. Protein sequence: CASSGSGTEAFF. The rearrangement uses TRBV7-3 and TRBJ1-1; D gene ambiguous. Trimming stripped 5 bases from V and 4 bases from J, with 8 bases between. There are 12 residues in the CDR3. Germline V gene lookup returns CDR1 SGHTA and CDR2 FQGTGA.